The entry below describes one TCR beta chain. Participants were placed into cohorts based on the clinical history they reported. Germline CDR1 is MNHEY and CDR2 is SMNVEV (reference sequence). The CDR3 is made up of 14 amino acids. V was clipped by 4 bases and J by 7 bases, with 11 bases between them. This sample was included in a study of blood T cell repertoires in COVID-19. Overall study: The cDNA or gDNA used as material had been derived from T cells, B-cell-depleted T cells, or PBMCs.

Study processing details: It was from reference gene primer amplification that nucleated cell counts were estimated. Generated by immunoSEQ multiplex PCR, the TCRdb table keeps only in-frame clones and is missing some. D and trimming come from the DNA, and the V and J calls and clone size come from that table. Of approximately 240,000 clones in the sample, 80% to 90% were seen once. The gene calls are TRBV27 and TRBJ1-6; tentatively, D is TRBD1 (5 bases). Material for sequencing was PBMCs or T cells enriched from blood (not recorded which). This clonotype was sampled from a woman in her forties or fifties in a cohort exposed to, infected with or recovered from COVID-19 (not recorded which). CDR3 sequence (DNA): TGTGCCAGCAGTTCCCCAGGGTTGAATTCACCCCTCCACTTT. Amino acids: CASSSPGLNSPLHF.